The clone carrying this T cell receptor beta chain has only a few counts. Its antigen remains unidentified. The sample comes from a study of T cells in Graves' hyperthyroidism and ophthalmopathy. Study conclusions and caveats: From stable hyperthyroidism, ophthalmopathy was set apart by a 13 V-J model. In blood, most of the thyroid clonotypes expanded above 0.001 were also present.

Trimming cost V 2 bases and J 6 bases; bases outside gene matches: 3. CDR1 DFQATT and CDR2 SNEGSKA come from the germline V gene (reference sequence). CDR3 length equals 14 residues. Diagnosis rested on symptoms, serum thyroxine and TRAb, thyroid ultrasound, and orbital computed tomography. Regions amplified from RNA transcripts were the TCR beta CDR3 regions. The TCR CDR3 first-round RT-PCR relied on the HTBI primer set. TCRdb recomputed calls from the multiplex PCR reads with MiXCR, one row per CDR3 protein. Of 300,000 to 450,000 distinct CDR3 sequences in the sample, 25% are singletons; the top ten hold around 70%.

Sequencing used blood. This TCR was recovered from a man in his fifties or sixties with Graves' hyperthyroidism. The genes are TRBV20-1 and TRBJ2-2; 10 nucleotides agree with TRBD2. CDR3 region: CSARLAGAAGELFF. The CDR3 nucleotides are TGCAGTGCTAGACTAGCGGGAGCGGCCGGGGAGCTGTTTTTT.